Below, 22 T cell receptor beta chains from the same sample are listed, as sequenced in a study of blood T cell repertoires in COVID-19 (dated by TCRdb to about 2020). Library preparation used the immunoSEQ multiplex PCR assay. TCRdb mirrors the immuneACCESS table, restricted to in-frame sequences. Some clones are absent from its copies; in checked studies, under half trace to an unresolved V gene, and the reason for the others is unknown. The sample yields about 250,000 clones; about 80% were counted once. The top ten hold approximately 5% of the sample. The sample was peripheral blood. All receptors derive from a woman of 80 years or more with active or convalescent COVID-19.

The V call is TRBV2, the J call TRBJ2-3; 8 nucleotides align to TRBD1. J gave up 2 bases and V 2 bases, and 0 bases lay outside the gene matches. Germline CDR1 SNHLY, CDR2 FYNNEI. The CDR3 is made up of 14 amino acids. DNA for the CDR3: TGTGCCAGCAGTGAACAGGGGGCCACAGATACGCAGTATTTT. This encodes CASSEQGATDTQYF.

The rearrangement uses TRBV13 and TRBJ2-1; D perhaps matches TRBD2 (6 bases). The CDR3 covers 16 residues. Germline assignment: CDR1 PRHDT and CDR2 FYEKMQ (reference sequence). The V gene lost 5 bases and the J gene lost 8 bases, with 22 bases spanning the gap. CDR3 coding DNA: TGTGCCAGCAGCCCCCGCTGGGGGGAGAGTTCAGATGAGCAGTTCTTC. It specifies CASSPRWGESSDEQFF.

The chain joins TRBV29-1 to TRBJ2-3; 16 positions agree with TRBD2. Trimming removed 6 bases from V and 4 bases from J; junction bases left unmatched: 4. This CDR3 is 15 amino acids long. Germline CDR1 is SQVTM and CDR2 is ANQGSEA. CDR3 protein: CSVGTSGRAADTQYF. DNA for the CDR3: TGCAGCGTCGGGACTAGCGGGAGGGCCGCAGATACGCAGTATTTT.

The chain is built from TRBV6-5 and TRBJ2-5, with TRBD1 matching 7 bases. Germline V gives CDR1 MNHEY, CDR2 SVGAGI. With 2 bases clipped from V and 7 bases from J, the junction kept 4 bases outside the gene matches. The CDR3 sequence is 13 residues long. The CDR3 sequence: CASSYIGGGTQYF. In DNA form, the CDR3 reads TGTGCCAGCAGTTACATAGGGGGCGGGACCCAGTACTTC.

The CDR3 DNA reads TGTGCCACCAGTTCAGGTCCCCAGGGCACTGAAGCTTTCTTT. Protein product: CATSSGPQGTEAFF. V gene TRBV24-1 combines with J gene TRBJ1-1; maybe TRBD1 (5 bases). Germline V gene sequence: CDR1 KGHDR, CDR2 SFDVKD. This CDR3 contains 14 residues. The germline V and J ends were trimmed by 6 bases and 4 bases, with 14 bases remaining between them.

This sequence joins TRBV30 and TRBJ1-5; D possibly corresponds to TRBD1 (6 bases). The V end was cut by 0 bases, the J end by 7 bases, with 10 bases between. The germline CDR1 and CDR2 sequences are GTSNPN and SVGIG (reference sequence). The CDR3 runs 13 residues. The CDR3 protein is CAWSVGDNQPQHF. CDR3 nucleotides: TGTGCCTGGAGTGTAGGGGACAACCAGCCCCAGCATTTT.

The chain carries TRBV5-4 and TRBJ1-4; possibly TRBD1 for D (6 bases). The CDR3 is made up of 17 amino acids. V shed 3 bases and J shed 8 bases, with 23 bases lying between them. CDR1 and CDR2 from the germline V gene are SGHNT and YYREEE (reference sequence). The CDR3 protein is CASSSQGLGDSDEKLFF. The CDR3 nucleotides are TGTGCCAGCAGCTCCCAGGGGCTGGGGGATTCAGACGAAAAACTGTTTTTT.

The V and J genes are TRBV2 and TRBJ2-5, with D possibly being TRBD1 (5 bases). Germline CDR1 reads SNHLY; CDR2 reads FYNNEI. V lost 5 bases, J lost 5 bases, and 12 bases lay in between. The CDR3 runs to 13 residues. The CDR3: CASSNQGQETQYF. The CDR3 DNA reads as TGTGCCAGCAGTAATCAGGGTCAGGAGACCCAGTACTTC.

The chain combines TRBV29-1 with TRBJ2-1, with 9 bases aligning to TRBD2. CDR1 SQVTM and CDR2 ANQGSEA come from the germline V gene. CDR3 length: 14 residues. Trimming at V came to 6 bases and at J to 8 bases, leaving 11 bases not matched to a gene. CDR3 amino acids: CSVDSGSTRDEQFF. The DNA for the CDR3 is TGCAGCGTCGATAGCGGGAGTACACGCGATGAGCAGTTCTTC.

The J gene is TRBJ2-7, the V gene TRBV2; 12 bases match TRBD1. Germline V gene lookup returns CDR1 SNHLY and CDR2 FYNNEI. V shed 7 bases, J shed 5 bases, and the junction held 9 bases outside the gene matches. The CDR3 is made up of 15 amino acids. CDR3 residues: CASIRRDRGLNEQYF. The CDR3 DNA is TGTGCCAGCATACGGAGGGACAGGGGGCTGAACGAGCAGTACTTC. The full variable domain, in which reference TRBV2 and TRBJ2-7 provide the parts outside the CDR3, is EPEVTQTPSHQVTQMGQEVILRCVPISNHLYFYWYRQILGQKVEFLVSFYNNEISEKSEIFDDQFSVERPDGSNFTLKIRSTKLEDSAMYFCASIRRDRGLNEQYFGPGTRLTVT.

The chain links TRBV28 to TRBJ2-7, with TRBD2 matching 8 bases. The V gene end was trimmed by 5 bases and the J gene end by 2 bases; junction bases not matched to a gene: 5. Germline CDR1 reads MDHEN; CDR2 reads SYDVKM. CDR3 length: 14 residues. CDR3 amino acids: CASSESGGPYEQYF. CDR3 DNA: TGTGCCAGCAGTGAAAGCGGGGGACCCTACGAGCAGTACTTC. The full variable domain, with the rest looked up from reference TRBV28 and TRBJ2-7, is DVKVTQSSRYLVKRTGEKVFLECVQDMDHENMFWYRQDPGLGLRLIYFSYDVKMKEKGDIPEGYSVSREKKERFSLILESASTNQTSMYLCASSESGGPYEQYFGPGTRLTVT.

The rearrangement joins TRBV19 to TRBJ1-5; 9 bases are a match to TRBD1. The junction had 7 bases not matched to a gene; V was cut back by 5 bases and J by 5 bases. Germline V gene lookup returns CDR1 LNHDA and CDR2 SQIVND (reference sequence). The CDR3 consists of 15 residues. The CDR3 loop is CASSARDREDQPQHF. The CDR3 DNA sequence: TGTGCCAGTAGTGCCCGGGACAGGGAAGATCAGCCCCAGCATTTT.

The rearrangement links TRBV3-1 (or the pseudogene TRBV3-2) to TRBJ2-1, with D perhaps TRBD2 (7 bases). This CDR3 is built from 14 residues. Germline V CDR1 and CDR2: LGHDT, YNNKEL (reference sequence). V was shortened by 3 bases and J by 10 bases, with 16 bases between the two germline ends. The CDR3 DNA reads as TGTGCCAGCAGCCAGGTAGGGGGGGCAGGAGAGCAGTTCTTC. Its protein product is CASSQVGGAGEQFF.

With respect to this clone: This sample includes further DNA sequences coding for the same CDR3. The chain joins TRBV11-2 to TRBJ2-7, with D perhaps matching TRBD1 (6 bases). V dropped 5 bases and J dropped 4 bases, with 9 bases sitting between them. The V gene's germline CDR1 is SGHAT and CDR2 FQNNGV. CDR3 length: 12 residues. In nucleotides, the CDR3 is TGTGCCAGCAGCCGCCAGGGGTACGAGCAGTACTTC. Protein sequence: CASSRQGYEQYF.

This sequence joins TRBV9 and TRBJ1-2, with a possible D match to TRBD1 (5 bases). The germline V gene has CDR1 SGDLS and CDR2 YYNGEE. V lost 0 bases and J 2 bases, leaving 8 bases between the germline ends. The length of the CDR3 is 14 residues. Written as DNA, the CDR3 is TGTGCCAGCAGCGTAGCACAGGTAAACTATGGCTACACCTTC. Its protein is CASSVAQVNYGYTF.

The chain links TRBV29-1 to TRBJ2-1, with 16 bases fitting TRBD2. Trimming removed 6 bases from V and 8 bases from J; junction bases left unmatched: 4. The CDR3 has 14 residues. The germline CDR1 and CDR2 sequences are SQVTM and ANQGSEA. The CDR3 DNA reads TGCAGCGTGGGACTAGCGGGGGGGCCGGATGAGCAGTTCTTC. Translation: CSVGLAGGPDEQFF.

V and J are TRBV7-6 and TRBJ1-1; 9 bases align to TRBD1. The CDR3 runs to 13 residues. The V and J ends lost 5 bases and 8 bases, in that order; junction bases with no gene match: 6. CDR1 is SGHVS, CDR2 FNYEAQ, per germline. CDR3 protein: CASSLGTGREAFF. The CDR3 coding sequence is TGTGCCAGCAGCCTAGGGACAGGGCGGGAAGCTTTCTTT.

This clone was observed once. The J gene is TRBJ1-4, the V gene TRBV19; no definite D call. This CDR3 is built from 16 residues. Germline assignment: CDR1 LNHDA and CDR2 SQIVND (reference sequence). V was shortened by 4 bases and J by 3 bases, with 15 bases between the two germline ends. CDR3 amino acids: CASSTVRLGANEKLFF. Here the CDR3 DNA reads TGTGCCAGTAGTACGGTCAGGCTTGGTGCTAATGAAAAACTGTTTTTT.

This clone is a singleton in its sample. The chain employs TRBV7-2 and TRBJ2-5; D perhaps matches TRBD2 (6 bases). V was cut by 4 bases and J by 1 base, with 10 bases left in between. Germline-derived CDR1 and CDR2 are SGHTA and FQGNSA. This CDR3 has 14 amino acids. In DNA, the CDR3 is TGTGCCAGCAGCTCATCACTAGCCCAAGAGACCCAGTACTTC. Translating gives CASSSSLAQETQYF.

The chain combines TRBV2 with TRBJ2-4; possible D gene TRBD2, 6 bases. Between the trimmed V and J ends, which lost 5 bases and 2 bases, there was a span of 7 bases. CDR3 length: 13 residues. In germline, CDR1 is SNHLY, CDR2 FYNNEI. In DNA, the CDR3 is TGTGCCAGCAGTCGGGGGACCAAAAACATTCAGTACTTC. It translates to CASSRGTKNIQYF.

The genes are TRBV6-5 and TRBJ1-3; maybe TRBD1 (6 bases). This CDR3 is 14 amino acids long. Trimming removed 6 bases at V and 4 bases at J, with 13 bases between. Looked up from germline, CDR1 is MNHEY and CDR2 is SVGAGI. The DNA for the CDR3 is TGTGCCAGCAGCCTCCTGGGACACGGAAACACCATATATTTT. This sequence encodes CASSLLGHGNTIYF.

V gene TRBV5-6 combines with J gene TRBJ1-2; D perhaps matches TRBD1 (5 bases). CDR3 length: 14 residues. Germline-derived CDR1 and CDR2 are SGHDT and YYEEEE. Trimming left V 7 bases short and J 4 bases short, with 17 bases between. The CDR3 sequence: CASAAARQSYGYTF. The CDR3 DNA sequence: TGTGCCAGCGCCGCCGCCCGACAGTCCTATGGCTACACCTTC.